The rows below give T cell receptor beta chains drawn from one sample of a study of T cell responses to AZD1222 COVID-19 vaccine. Sequencing used immunoSEQ multiplex PCR; TCRdb keeps in-frame clones, though not all of them. The sample contains 150,000 or so clones, roughly nine tenths of which appear only once. Material: peripheral blood, obtained 28 days after the second AZD1222 dose. Every receptor here comes from an adult who received the AZD1222 COVID-19 vaccine. CDR3s include the opening cysteine and the closing phenylalanine or tryptophan. D genes are given only for firm matches. Size values are once, few and many counts, or a class for expanded clones, and some rows have none.

-,-,TRBV7-2,TRBJ2-5,CASSRASQGASETQYF,TGTGCCAGCAGCCGGGCTTCACAGGGAGCATCAGAGACCCAGTACTTC
-,-,TRBV2,TRBJ1-1,CASSDTKTVNTEAFF,TGTGCCAGCAGTGACACCAAAACGGTGAACACTGAAGCTTTCTTT
-,-,TRBV19,TRBJ2-7,CASGGHEQYF,TGTGCCAGTGGGGGTCACGAGCAGTACTTC
-,-,TRBV19,TRBJ1-5,CASSPGEEYSNQPQHF,TGTGCCAGTAGCCCCGGGGAGGAATATAGCAATCAGCCCCAGCATTTT
-,-,TRBV9,TRBJ1-1,CASSVGGEAEAFF,TGTGCCAGCAGCGTAGGAGGGGAGGCTGAAGCTTTCTTT
TRBD1,once,TRBV27,TRBJ2-7,CASSAFGTVSYEQYF,TGTGCCAGCAGTGCATTTGGGACAGTTTCCTACGAGCAGTACTTC
-,-,TRBV5-1,TRBJ2-3,CASSLAGTERIDTQYF,TGCGCCAGCAGCTTGGCCGGGACTGAGAGGATAGATACGCAGTATTTT
TRBD2,once,TRBV5-1,TRBJ2-1,CASSYSASGRSGNEQFF,TGCGCCAGCAGCTACAGCGCTAGCGGGAGGTCAGGCAATGAGCAGTTCTTC
-,-,TRBV15,TRBJ2-2,CATSRASNRVGGELFF,TGTGCCACCAGCAGAGCGTCCAACAGGGTCGGCGGGGAGCTGTTTTTT
TRBD1,-,TRBV5-6,TRBJ1-6,CASSLGVGQGGAPLHF,TGTGCCAGCAGCTTGGGCGTTGGACAGGGGGGGGCACCCCTCCACTTT
-,-,TRBV5-1,TRBJ2-1,CASSLLRLGPYNEQFF,TGCGCCAGCAGCTTGTTGAGGCTAGGGCCCTACAATGAGCAGTTCTTC
TRBD1,-,TRBV18,TRBJ2-1,CASSPQTGGSYNEQFF,TGTGCCAGCTCACCCCAGACAGGGGGCTCCTACAATGAGCAGTTCTTC
-,few,TRBV19,TRBJ1-5,CASRKTFYAAQPQHF,TGTGCCAGTAGAAAGACCTTTTACGCGGCTCAGCCCCAGCATTTT
TRBD1,-,TRBV6-5,TRBJ1-5,CASSYSRGDLPQHF,TGTGCCAGCAGTTACTCCAGGGGGGATTTGCCCCAGCATTTT
TRBD2,-,TRBV7-2,TRBJ2-4,CASSLALTGGLKNIQYF,TGTGCCAGCAGCTTAGCGCTTACGGGGGGGTTGAAAAACATTCAGTACTTC
TRBD2,-,TRBV5-1,TRBJ2-1,CASSRSGTVSYNEQFF,TGCGCCAGCAGTAGGAGCGGGACCGTCTCCTACAATGAGCAGTTCTTC
-,-,TRBV4-1,TRBJ2-1,CASSHGTGNNEQFF,TGCGCCAGCAGCCACGGGACTGGAAACAATGAGCAGTTCTTC
-,-,TRBV7-2,TRBJ1-4,CASNRGFTNEKLFF,TGTGCCAGCAATAGGGGTTTTACTAATGAAAAACTGTTTTTT
-,-,TRBV6-5,TRBJ2-2,CASMPGHDTGELFF,TGTGCCAGCATGCCGGGACACGACACCGGGGAGCTGTTTTTT
TRBD2,-,TRBV6-4,TRBJ2-5,CASAGLAQETQYF,TGTGCCAGCGCGGGACTAGCGCAAGAGACCCAGTACTTC
-,-,TRBV18,TRBJ1-3,CASSPVEGRNTIYF,TGTGCCAGCTCACCGGTCGAGGGTAGGAACACCATATATTTT
-,-,TRBV6-5,TRBJ2-3,CASRKDTDTQYF,TGTGCCAGCAGAAAGGACACAGATACGCAGTATTTT
-,-,TRBV12-3/TRBV12-4,TRBJ1-5,CASSFPDQPQHF,TGTGCCAGCAGTTTCCCGGATCAGCCCCAGCATTTT
-,-,TRBV24-1,TRBJ1-1,CATSDRLAGSTEAFF,TGTGCCACCAGTGATCGCCTTGCGGGGAGCACTGAAGCTTTCTTT
-,-,TRBV11-2,TRBJ2-7,CASSLGARVNSYEQYF,TGTGCCAGCAGCTTAGGGGCCAGGGTGAATTCCTACGAGCAGTACTTC
TRBD2,-,TRBV7-3,TRBJ2-2,CASSLGAPGLARQIPGSGELFF,TGTGCCAGCAGCTTAGGCGCCCCGGGACTAGCTCGTCAAATCCCGGGGTCCGGGGAGCTGTTTTTT
-,-,TRBV7-3,TRBJ2-7,CASSGGTTYEQYF,TGTGCCAGCAGCGGAGGGACAACCTACGAGCAGTACTTC
-,-,TRBV7-6,TRBJ2-7,CASSLGTHLYEQYF,TGTGCCAGCAGCTTAGGGACGCACCTCTACGAGCAGTACTTC
-,-,TRBV15,TRBJ2-6,CATSRVRLYSGANVLTF,TGTGCCACCAGCAGAGTCAGGTTATACTCTGGGGCCAACGTCCTGACTTTC
TRBD2,-,TRBV27,TRBJ2-2,CASSLQRGGLTGELFF,TGTGCCAGCAGTTTACAGCGGGGGGGCCTGACCGGGGAGCTGTTTTTT
TRBD1,-,TRBV10-3,TRBJ1-2,CAIRSLTGTGKRGGYTF,TGTGCCATCAGGTCCCTGACCGGGACAGGGAAGCGAGGGGGCTACACCTTC
-,-,TRBV6-6,TRBJ1-4,CASSYSQGKLFF,TGTGCCAGCAGTTACTCTCAGGGAAAACTGTTTTTT
TRBD2,-,TRBV9,TRBJ2-3,CASSVSGGATDTQYF,TGTGCCAGCAGCGTATCGGGGGGGGCTACAGATACGCAGTATTTT
-,-,TRBV3-1/TRBV3-2,TRBJ2-7,CASSQDFPGSLSYEQYF,TGTGCCAGCAGCCAAGATTTTCCCGGGAGTCTCTCCTACGAGCAGTACTTC
TRBD1,-,TRBV7-6,TRBJ1-4,CASSQTADRVNEKLFF,TGTGCCAGCAGCCAAACCGCGGACAGGGTAAATGAAAAACTGTTTTTT
TRBD2,-,TRBV5-1,TRBJ2-3,CASSEGLGADTQYF,TGCGCCAGCAGCGAGGGACTAGGGGCGGATACGCAGTATTTT
-,once,TRBV6-2/TRBV6-3,TRBJ2-7,CASSYSIRGQSGKFDEQYF,TGTGCCAGCAGTTACTCAATAAGAGGACAGTCGGGTAAATTTGACGAGCAGTACTTC
TRBD1,few,TRBV2,TRBJ2-1,CASIGDRGPSGDNEQFF,TGTGCCAGCATCGGGGACAGGGGGCCTAGCGGAGACAATGAGCAGTTCTTC
TRBD1,-,TRBV29-1,TRBJ1-5,CSVGQGRNQPQHF,TGCAGCGTCGGACAGGGAAGAAATCAGCCCCAGCATTTT
-,once,TRBV29-1,TRBJ1-1,CSVERQENTEAFF,TGCAGCGTTGAGAGGCAGGAGAACACTGAAGCTTTCTTT
TRBD2,-,TRBV11-3,TRBJ2-3,CASSLGLAGSGEGDTQYF,TGTGCCAGCAGCTTGGGACTAGCGGGAAGTGGTGAGGGAGATACGCAGTATTTT
-,-,TRBV27,TRBJ1-4,CASSLRGENEKLFF,TGTGCCAGCAGTCTCCGCGGCGAAAATGAAAAACTGTTTTTT
TRBD2,-,TRBV9,TRBJ2-3,CASSVLGGRPTQYF,TGTGCCAGCAGCGTACTCGGCGGGAGGCCTACGCAGTATTTT
TRBD1,-,TRBV24-1,TRBJ2-1,CATSDLGQGAKSEQFF,TGTGCCACCAGTGATTTGGGGCAGGGGGCGAAGAGTGAGCAGTTCTTC
-,-,TRBV9,TRBJ1-2,CASSASGTLIGYGYTF,TGTGCCAGCAGCGCCTCCGGGACTCTCATCGGGTATGGCTACACCTTC
TRBD1,-,TRBV6-1,TRBJ1-2,CASSDRQGGNYGYTF,TGTGCCAGCAGTGACAGACAGGGGGGAAACTATGGCTACACCTTC
-,few,TRBV2,TRBJ1-1,CASSVGPGTEAFF,TGTGCCAGCAGTGTAGGCCCCGGCACTGAAGCTTTCTTT
-,-,TRBV19,TRBJ1-4,CASSNTATNEKLFF,TGTGCCAGTTCCAACACTGCAACTAATGAAAAACTGTTTTTT
-,-,TRBV28,TRBJ1-2,CASSLSGREANYGYTF,TGTGCCAGCAGTTTATCTGGCAGGGAAGCTAACTATGGCTACACCTTC
-,-,TRBV21-1,TRBJ2-4,CASSKVAGVRAKNIQYF,TGTGCCAGCAGCAAAGTTGCAGGGGTTCGAGCCAAAAACATTCAGTACTTC
-,-,TRBV19,TRBJ2-7,CASSTLGLYEQYF,TGTGCCAGTAGTACCCTCGGTTTATACGAGCAGTACTTC
-,-,TRBV12-3/TRBV12-4,TRBJ1-1,CASSFGSTEAFF,TGTGCCAGCAGTTTTGGTTCCACTGAAGCTTTCTTT
-,-,TRBV4-1,TRBJ1-1,CASSQDLAVQGASEAFF,TGCGCCAGCAGCCAAGATCTCGCCGTCCAGGGAGCGAGTGAAGCTTTCTTT
TRBD2,-,TRBV10-3,TRBJ2-7,CAIREAGSYEQYF,TGTGCCATACGGGAGGCGGGGTCTTACGAGCAGTACTTC